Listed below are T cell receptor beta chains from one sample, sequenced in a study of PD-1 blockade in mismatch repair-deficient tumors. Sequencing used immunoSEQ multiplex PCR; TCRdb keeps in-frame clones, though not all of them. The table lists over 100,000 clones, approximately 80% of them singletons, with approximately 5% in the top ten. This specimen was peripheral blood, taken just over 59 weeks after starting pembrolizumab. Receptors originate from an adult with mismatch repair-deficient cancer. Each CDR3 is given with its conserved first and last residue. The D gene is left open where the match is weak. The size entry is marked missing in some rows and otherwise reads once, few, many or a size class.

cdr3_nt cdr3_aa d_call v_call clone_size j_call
TGTGCCACCAGCAACAGACTAGCTACAGATACGCAGTATTTT CATSNRLATDTQYF TRBD2 TRBV15 . TRBJ2-3
TGTGCCAGCAGCCAAGATGGAGCTCCCATAACTAATGAAAAACTGTTTTTT CASSQDGAPITNEKLFF . TRBV4-2 . TRBJ1-4
TGTGCCAGCAGTTCACAGGAGTACAATGAGCAGTTCTTC CASSSQEYNEQFF . TRBV2 . TRBJ2-1
TGTGCCAGCAGCTACTTGGGACACGGGTTCGGGGGGGAGCAGTACTTC CASSYLGHGFGGEQYF . TRBV13 . TRBJ2-7
TGTGCCAGCAGGATCCGGGGACAAGAGACCCAGTACTTC CASRIRGQETQYF . TRBV5-8 . TRBJ2-5
TGTGCCAGTAGTATTGCTGGCCGGGACTATGGCTACACCTTC CASSIAGRDYGYTF . TRBV19 . TRBJ1-2
TGTGCCAGTAGCACGGGGACAGGGATTTTAACTGAAGCTTTCTTT CASSTGTGILTEAFF TRBD1 TRBV19 . TRBJ1-1
TGTGCCAGCAGCCAACTAGGGGGGAGGGCCCAGTACTTC CASSQLGGRAQYF . TRBV14 few TRBJ2-5
TGTGCCAGCAGCCCCGGGGGAGGGCTTTCCTATGGCTACACCTTC CASSPGGGLSYGYTF . TRBV11-2 . TRBJ1-2
TGTGCCTGGAGTGCTACAGGGCCGATGGGTGGCTACACCTTC CAWSATGPMGGYTF . TRBV30 . TRBJ1-2
TGTGCTAGCAGCTTAAGTGACGACGGGAACTACGAGCAGTACTTC CASSLSDDGNYEQYF . TRBV7-7 . TRBJ2-7
TGCGCCAGCAGCTCCACTTGGGACAGGGATGGCTACACCTTC CASSSTWDRDGYTF TRBD1 TRBV5-1 . TRBJ1-2
TGTGCCAGCAGCTTAAACCCCCAGCGGGAGACAGATACGCAGTATTTT CASSLNPQRETDTQYF TRBD2 TRBV7-3 . TRBJ2-3